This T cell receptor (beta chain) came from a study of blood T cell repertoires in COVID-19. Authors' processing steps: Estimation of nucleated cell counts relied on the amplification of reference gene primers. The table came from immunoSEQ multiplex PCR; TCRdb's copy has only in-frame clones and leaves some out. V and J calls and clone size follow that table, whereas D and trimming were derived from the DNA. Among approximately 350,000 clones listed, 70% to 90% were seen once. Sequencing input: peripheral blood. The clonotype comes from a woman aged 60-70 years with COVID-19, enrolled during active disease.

The CDR3 protein is CASSLDGGGGKDTQYF. In DNA form, the CDR3 reads TGCGCCAGCAGCTTGGATGGCGGGGGGGGCAAAGATACGCAGTATTTT. V gene TRBV5-1 combines with J gene TRBJ2-3; TRBD2 matches 9 bases. In germline, CDR1 is SGHRS, CDR2 YFSETQ. V dropped 0 bases and J dropped 5; count of bases not matched to a gene: 7. The CDR3 runs 16 residues.